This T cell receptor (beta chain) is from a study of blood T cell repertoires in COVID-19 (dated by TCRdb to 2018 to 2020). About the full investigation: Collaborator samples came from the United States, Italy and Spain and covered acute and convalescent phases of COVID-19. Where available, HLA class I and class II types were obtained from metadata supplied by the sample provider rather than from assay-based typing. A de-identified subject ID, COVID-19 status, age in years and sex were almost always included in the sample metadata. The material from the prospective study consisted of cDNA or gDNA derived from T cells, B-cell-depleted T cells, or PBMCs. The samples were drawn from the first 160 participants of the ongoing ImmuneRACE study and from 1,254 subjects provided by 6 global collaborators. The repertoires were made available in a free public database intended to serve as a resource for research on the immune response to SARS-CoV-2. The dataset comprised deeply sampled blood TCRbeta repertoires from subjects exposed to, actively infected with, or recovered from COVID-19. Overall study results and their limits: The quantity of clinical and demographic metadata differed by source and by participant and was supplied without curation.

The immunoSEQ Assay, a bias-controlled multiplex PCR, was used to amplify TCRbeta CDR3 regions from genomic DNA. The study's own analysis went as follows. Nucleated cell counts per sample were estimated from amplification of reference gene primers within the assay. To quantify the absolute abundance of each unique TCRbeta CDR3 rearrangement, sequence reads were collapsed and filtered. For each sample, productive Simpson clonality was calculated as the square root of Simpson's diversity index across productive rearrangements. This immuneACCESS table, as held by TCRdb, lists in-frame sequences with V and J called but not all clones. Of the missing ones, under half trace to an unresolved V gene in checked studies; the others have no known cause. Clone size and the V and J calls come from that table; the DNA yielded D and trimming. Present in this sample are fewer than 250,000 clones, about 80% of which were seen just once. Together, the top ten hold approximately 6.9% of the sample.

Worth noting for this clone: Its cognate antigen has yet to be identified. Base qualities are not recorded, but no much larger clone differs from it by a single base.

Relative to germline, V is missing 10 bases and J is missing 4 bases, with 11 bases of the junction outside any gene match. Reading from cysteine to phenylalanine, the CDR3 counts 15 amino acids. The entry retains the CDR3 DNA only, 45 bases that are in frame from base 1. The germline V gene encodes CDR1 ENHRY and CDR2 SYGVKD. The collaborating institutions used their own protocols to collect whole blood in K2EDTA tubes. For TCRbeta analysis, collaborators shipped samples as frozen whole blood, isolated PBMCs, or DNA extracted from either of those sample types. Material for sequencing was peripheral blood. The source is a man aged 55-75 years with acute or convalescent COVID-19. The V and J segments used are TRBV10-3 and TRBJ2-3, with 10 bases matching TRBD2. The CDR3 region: CATAVSGTSADTQYF. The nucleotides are TGTGCCACCGCTGTATCCGGGACTAGCGCAGATACGCAGTATTTT.